This T cell receptor beta chain was documented in a study of blood T cell repertoires in COVID-19. The V and J ends lost 0 bases and 4 bases respectively, with 13 bases between them. CDR3 length: 16 residues. Germline CDR1 is SGHAT and CDR2 is FQNNGV. Data came from immunoSEQ multiplex PCR; TCRdb stores just in-frame clones and leaves some out. Among some 380,000 clones listed, more than 65% were seen once. The sample taken for sequencing was peripheral blood. The source of this sequence is a human donor with acute or convalescent COVID-19. The donor label of this sample is uncertain. The chain links TRBV11-2 to TRBJ2-1; TRBD2 is a possible D gene (6 bases). CDR3 sequence (DNA): TGTGCCAGCAGCTTAGAGGGAGGTGGGAGGTACAATGAGCAGTTCTTC. It yields the protein CASSLEGGGRYNEQFF.